This TCR beta chain was captured by sequencing in a study of control samples from healthy donors and cancer patients. Assay: immunoSEQ multiplex PCR; the TCRdb copy retains only in-frame clones and omits some. Counted here are tens of thousands of clones, 93% occurring once; the ten biggest clones make up nearly 1.5%. This clone came up once. The CDR3 covers 14 residues. Germline trimming cut 5 bases from V and 2 bases from J; bases unmatched to any gene: 2. CDR1 is SGHAT and CDR2 is FQNNGV in the germline V gene. This receptor was obtained from a woman aged 25 to 39 in good health. The genes are TRBV11-2 and TRBJ2-1; 8 nucleotides align to TRBD1. The sequenced sample was blood. The CDR3 loop is CASSAGQAYNEQFF. In DNA form, the CDR3 reads TGTGCCAGCAGCGCGGGACAGGCCTACAATGAGCAGTTCTTC.